This T cell receptor (beta chain) stems from a study of blood T cells in healthy people across ages. J lost 2 bases, V lost 6 bases, and 9 bases had no gene match. CDR3 length: 18 residues. Germline V gives CDR1 MNHEY, CDR2 SVGEGT. A second about 6 to 12 cycle PCR used barcoded and J-beta primers. TCRdb re-called the 5' RACE reads with MiXCR, one entry per CDR3 protein. In the table there are some 640,000 distinct CDR3 sequences, about 30% of which are singletons. Ranging in age from about 6 to 95, the donors were healthy Caucasian individuals from Russia. Whenever a sample was processed, at least 6.5 million PBMCs were isolated. Notes on this clonotype: The antigen is undetermined.

Study-wide points: Long-lived donors had more naive CD4+ cells and higher diversity than aged donors. Across the age range, TCR beta diversity per million T cells fell in a roughly linear way.

Sequenced sample: blood. This chain links TRBV6-2 or TRBV6-3 with TRBJ2-5; 16 bases are shared with TRBD2. The receptor's source is a woman older than 75 in good health. The CDR3 DNA is TGTGCCAGCAGCCAGCCGGGACTAGCGGGAGGGAAACAAGAGACCCAGTACTTC. Translated, it gives CASSQPGLAGGKQETQYF.